This T cell receptor (beta chain) was obtained from a study of CD8 T cells in ankylosing spondylitis. Using quantitative 5'-RACE with molecular barcodes, the authors made TCR beta libraries. TCRdb passed the 5' RACE reads through MiXCR, listing each CDR3 protein once. The sample includes 330,000 or so distinct CDR3 sequences, 6.5% to 10% of them seen just once. The CDR3 extends over 15 amino acids. The germline CDR1 and CDR2 sequences are MDHEN and SYDVKM. With 3 bases removed from V and 5 bases from J, the gap between germline ends came to 14 bases. Whole-study results and caveats: Ankylosing spondylitis blood seemed to carry a telltale TCR beta motif made of several highly homologous variants. Some motif variants had been reported before (in reactive arthritis synovial fluid and blood). Enrichment of disease-linked clones was reportedly significant in matched ankylosing spondylitis synovial fluid. A CD8+ phenotype characterized the disease-linked clones, which were relatively rare in peripheral blood.

Comments on this clonotype: No antigen is known for it.

Sequencing was carried out using blood, either unsorted or a sorted T cell fraction (not recorded which). J is TRBJ2-1 and V is TRBV28; D is possibly TRBD1 (5 bases). This receptor was obtained from a male donor with ankylosing spondylitis. CDR3 in amino acids: CASSFRQGTNNEQFF. The CDR3 DNA reads as TGTGCCAGCAGTTTCAGGCAGGGTACCAACAATGAGCAGTTCTTC.